This T cell receptor (beta chain) was documented in a study of T-cell memory formation after mild COVID-19. Study-wide points: Researchers found some responding clones in pre-infection memory, a sign that cross-reactive memory joined.

As concerns this clonotype: Its antigen is not known.

The authors produced TCR alpha and TCR beta cDNA libraries with sample barcodes and UMIs by 5'RACE using constant-segment primers. TCRdb independently ran MiXCR on the 5' RACE reads; one entry per CDR3 protein. The table records about 350,000 distinct CDR3 sequences, roughly 15% of them present only once. Germline CDR1 SEHNR, CDR2 FQNEAQ (reference sequence). The CDR3 covers 15 residues. V lost 5 bases and J 1 base, leaving 12 bases between the germline ends. Sequenced sample: PBMCs or a T cell subset sorted from them (not recorded which). V is TRBV7-9 and J is TRBJ1-5; D may be TRBD1 (5 bases). The TCR comes from a man aged 18 to 30 who had mild COVID-19 (a few samples of this study predate the infection). Cell type and time point are not known. The CDR3: CASSPSGASNQPQHF. The CDR3 region has the DNA TGTGCCAGCAGCCCCTCCGGGGCGAGCAATCAGCCCCAGCATTTT.